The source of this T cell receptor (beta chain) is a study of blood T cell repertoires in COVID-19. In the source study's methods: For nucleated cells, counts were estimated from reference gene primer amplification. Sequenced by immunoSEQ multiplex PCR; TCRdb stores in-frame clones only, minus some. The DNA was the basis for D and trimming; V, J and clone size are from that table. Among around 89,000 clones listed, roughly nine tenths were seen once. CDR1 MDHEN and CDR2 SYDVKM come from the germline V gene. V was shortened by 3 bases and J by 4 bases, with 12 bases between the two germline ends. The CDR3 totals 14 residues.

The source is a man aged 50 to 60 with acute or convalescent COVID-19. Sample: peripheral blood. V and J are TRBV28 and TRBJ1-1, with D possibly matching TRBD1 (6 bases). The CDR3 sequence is CASSFRVQGTEAFF. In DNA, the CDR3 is TGTGCCAGCAGTTTCAGGGTACAGGGCACTGAAGCTTTCTTT.